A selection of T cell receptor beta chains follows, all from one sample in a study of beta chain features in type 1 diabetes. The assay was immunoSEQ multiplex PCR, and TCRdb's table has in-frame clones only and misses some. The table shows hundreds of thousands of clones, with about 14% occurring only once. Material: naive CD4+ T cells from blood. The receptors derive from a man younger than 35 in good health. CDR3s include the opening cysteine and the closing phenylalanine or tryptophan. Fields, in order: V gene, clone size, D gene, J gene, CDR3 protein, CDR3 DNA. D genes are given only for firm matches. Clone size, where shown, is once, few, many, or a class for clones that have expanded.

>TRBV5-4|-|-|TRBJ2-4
CASSPSPGTGNIQYF
TGTGCCAGCAGTCCTTCCCCAGGGACGGGGAACATTCAGTACTTC
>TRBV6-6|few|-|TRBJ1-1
CASSVNTEAFF
TGTGCCAGCAGTGTAAATACTGAAGCTTTCTTT
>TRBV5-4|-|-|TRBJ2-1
CASSFPDRPEQFF
TGTGCCAGCAGCTTCCCCGACAGGCCTGAGCAGTTCTTC
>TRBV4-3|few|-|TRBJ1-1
CASSPQGFTEAFF
TGCGCCAGCAGCCCACAGGGTTTCACTGAAGCTTTCTTT
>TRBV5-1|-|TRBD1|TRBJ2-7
CASRLSTGTIDEQYF
TGCGCCAGCAGATTATCGACAGGGACGATCGACGAGCAGTACTTC
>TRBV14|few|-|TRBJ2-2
CASSQVTFPNTGELFF
TGTGCCAGCAGCCAAGTAACCTTTCCGAACACCGGGGAGCTGTTTTTT
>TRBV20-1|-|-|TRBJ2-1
CSPRGGIQQFF
TGCAGTCCAAGGGGCGGTATACAGCAGTTCTTC
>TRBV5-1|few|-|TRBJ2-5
CASAQRVGETQYF
TGCGCCAGCGCCCAGCGGGTGGGGGAGACCCAGTACTTC
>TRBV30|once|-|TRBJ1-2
CAWRAWLGNGYTF
TGTGCCTGGAGAGCTTGGTTAGGGAATGGCTACACCTTC
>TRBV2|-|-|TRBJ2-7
CASSERSRKSSGEQYF
TGTGCCAGCAGTGAAAGGTCCAGGAAGAGTTCGGGGGAGCAGTACTTC
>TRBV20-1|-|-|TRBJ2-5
CSASFRETQYF
TGCAGTGCTAGTTTTCGGGAGACCCAGTACTTC
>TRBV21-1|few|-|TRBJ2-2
CASSKRTGLTGELFF
TGTGCCAGCAGCAAAAGGACAGGGTTAACCGGGGAGCTGTTTTTT
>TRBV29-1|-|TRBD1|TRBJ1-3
CSVRTGGNTIYF
TGCAGCGTCCGGACAGGGGGAAACACCATATATTTT
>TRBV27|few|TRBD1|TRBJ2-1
CASSLHRGRVNEQFF
TGTGCCAGCAGTTTGCACAGGGGGCGCGTCAATGAGCAGTTCTTC
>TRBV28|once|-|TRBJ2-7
CASSTLAEYEQYF
TGTGCCAGCAGTACACTAGCAGAATACGAGCAGTACTTC
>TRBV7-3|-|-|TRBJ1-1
CASSLSREREAFF
TGTGCCAGCAGCTTAAGCCGGGAAAGGGAAGCTTTCTTT
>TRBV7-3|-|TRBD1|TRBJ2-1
CASSSQGARVNEQFF
TGTGCCAGCAGCTCCCAGGGGGCGCGGGTTAATGAGCAGTTCTTC
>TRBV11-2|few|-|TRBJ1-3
CASSRNTIYF
TGTGCCAGCAGCCGAAACACCATATATTTT
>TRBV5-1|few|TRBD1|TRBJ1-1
CASSRDRMNTEAFF
TGCGCCAGCAGCAGGGACAGGATGAACACTGAAGCTTTCTTT
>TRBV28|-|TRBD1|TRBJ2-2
CASRVDRQNTGELFF
TGTGCCAGCAGGGTGGACAGGCAGAACACCGGGGAGCTGTTTTTT
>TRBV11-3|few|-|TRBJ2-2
CASSLGQITGELFF
TGTGCCAGCAGCTTAGGGCAAATCACCGGGGAGCTGTTTTTT
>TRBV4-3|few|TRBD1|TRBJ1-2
CASSQAGTGWAYGYTF
TGCGCCAGCAGCCAAGCGGGGACAGGGTGGGCATATGGCTACACCTTC
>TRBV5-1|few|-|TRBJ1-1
CASSRWKTQPNTEAFF
TGCGCCAGCAGCCGCTGGAAGACGCAACCCAACACTGAAGCTTTCTTT
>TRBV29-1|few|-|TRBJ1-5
CSVMLADSNQPQHF
TGCAGCGTTATGTTAGCAGATAGCAATCAGCCCCAGCATTTT
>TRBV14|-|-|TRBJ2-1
CASRQELSSYNEQFF
TGTGCCAGCAGGCAAGAGCTAAGCTCCTACAATGAGCAGTTCTTC
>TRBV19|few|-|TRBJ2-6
CQKGRSGANVLTF
TGCCAAAAGGGGCGCAGTGGGGCCAACGTCCTGACTTTC
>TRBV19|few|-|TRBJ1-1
CASSIEGGYEAFF
TGTGCCAGTAGTATAGAAGGAGGGTACGAAGCTTTCTTT
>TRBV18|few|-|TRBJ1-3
CASSSISSGNTIYF
TGCGCCAGCTCATCTATAAGCTCTGGAAACACCATATATTTT